One sample yielded the 32 T cell receptor beta chains listed below, sequenced in a study of memory CD4+ T cells and cytomegalovirus serostatus. Generated by immunoSEQ multiplex PCR, the TCRdb table keeps only in-frame clones and is missing some. The table records about 50,000 clones, under 90% of them present only once. Single viable CD3+CD4+CD8-CD45RO+ cells were sorted as the memory CD4+ T cells. The source material was memory CD4+ T cells from blood. These receptors all stem from an adult in good health and CMV-seronegative.

The gene calls are TRBV15 and TRBJ2-5; D remains ambiguous. CDR1 and CDR2 from the germline V gene are LNHNV and YYDKDF (reference sequence). Trimming cost V 3 bases and J 3 bases, with 5 bases left between them. This CDR3 has 12 residues. The CDR3 DNA reads as TGTGCCACCAGCAGGCCCAAAGAGACCCAGTACTTC. This translates into CATSRPKETQYF.

The J gene is TRBJ2-3, the V gene TRBV4-2, with 7 bases that match TRBD1. The CDR3 is 17 amino acids. V trimming: 1 base; J trimming: 5 bases; junction bases outside the gene matches: 12. In germline, CDR1 is LGHNA, CDR2 YNFKEQ. The CDR3 loop reads CASSQVGLTGSGDTQYF. CDR3 DNA sequence: TGTGCCAGCAGCCAAGTGGGTCTGACAGGGAGTGGAGATACGCAGTATTTT.

The chain has TRBV7-7 and TRBJ2-5; 8 positions agree with TRBD1. The CDR3 spans 16 residues. From germline, CDR1 is SSHAT and CDR2 FNYEAQ (reference sequence). Unmatched junction bases numbered 8, after V lost 3 bases and J lost 2 bases. The CDR3 nucleotides are TGTGCCAGCAGCTTGGGGCAGGGGGCTGGTCAAGAGACCCAGTACTTC. It yields the protein CASSLGQGAGQETQYF.

This clone was seen only a few times. The DNA for the CDR3 is TGTGCCAGCACCCCCGTCGCGGAGACCCAGTACTTC. This gives the protein CASTPVAETQYF. The rearrangement uses TRBV7-6 and TRBJ2-5; D gene unclear. Per the germline V gene, CDR1 is SGHVS and CDR2 is FNYEAQ. The CDR3 is made up of 12 amino acids. Trimming took 7 bases from V and 5 from J, leaving 11 bases between them.

The chain has TRBV28 and TRBJ2-1; possibly TRBD1 for D (6 bases). Per the germline V gene, CDR1 is MDHEN and CDR2 is SYDVKM. The CDR3 totals 14 residues. V lost 6 bases and J 3 bases, leaving 12 bases between the germline ends. CDR3 sequence (DNA): TGTGCCAGCAGGGACAGCTCCGGCTACAATGAGCAGTTCTTC. Residues: CASRDSSGYNEQFF. The full variable domain, completed using reference TRBV28 and TRBJ2-1, is DVKVTQSSRYLVKRTGEKVFLECVQDMDHENMFWYRQDPGLGLRLIYFSYDVKMKEKGDIPEGYSVSREKKERFSLILESASTNQTSMYLCASRDSSGYNEQFFGPGTRLTVL.

This clone has a single count. The same CDR3 is also encoded by other DNA sequences in this sample. DNA of the CDR3: TGTGCCAGTAGTACGGACAGGGGGCATGGCTACACCTTC. It codes for CASSTDRGHGYTF. The chain couples TRBV19 to TRBJ1-2; 11 positions match TRBD1. Germline-derived CDR1 and CDR2 are LNHDA and SQIVND (reference sequence). The length of the CDR3 is 13 residues. J gave up 6 bases and V 4 bases, and 1 base lay outside the gene matches.

The DNA for the CDR3 is TGTGCCAGCCGTGCACCCCTAAGTGGCTACACCTTC. Its translation is CASRAPLSGYTF. The genes are TRBV6-6 and TRBJ1-2; no definite D call. CDR3 length: 12 residues. V dropped 8 bases and J dropped 7 bases, with 14 bases sitting between them. Germline V gene lookup returns CDR1 MNHNY and CDR2 SVGAGI (reference sequence).

J is TRBJ2-3 and V is TRBV5-1; D possibly corresponds to TRBD1 (5 bases). The CDR3 is 16 residues long. Per the germline V gene, CDR1 is SGHRS and CDR2 is YFSETQ. V was trimmed by 4 bases and J by 1 base, leaving 16 bases between them. The CDR3 DNA reads TGCGCCAGCAGCCCACCCGGCAGGGCAGGCACAGATACGCAGTATTTT. Its protein is CASSPPGRAGTDTQYF.

The chain uses TRBV6-5 and TRBJ2-7; D could derive from TRBD1 or TRBD2 (5 bases each). Germline-derived CDR1 and CDR2 are MNHEY and SVGAGI. Deletions cut 7 bases from V and 3 bases from J, with 13 bases between. The CDR3 runs to 13 residues. CDR3 bases: TGTGCCAGCATCTCGGGACGGAGCTACGAGCAGTACTTC. It yields the protein CASISGRSYEQYF.

Only a few counts were recorded for this clone. This chain connects TRBV4-2 to TRBJ1-6; D gene unclear. The CDR3 is 15 residues long. Trimming stripped 6 bases from V and 1 base from J, with 10 bases between. Per the germline V gene, CDR1 is LGHNA and CDR2 is YNFKEQ. CDR3 DNA sequence: TGTGCCAGCAGTACTGAGGAGTCCTATAATTCACCCCTCCACTTT. Translated, it gives CASSTEESYNSPLHF.

This rearrangement joins TRBV30 to TRBJ2-7; D possibly uses TRBD1 or TRBD2 (5 bases each). The CDR3 covers 12 residues. Germline V lookup: CDR1 GTSNPN, CDR2 SVGIG (reference sequence). V was trimmed by 2 bases and J by 4 bases, leaving 9 bases between them. CDR3 sequence reads: CAWSNWGYEQYF. The CDR3 DNA follows: TGTGCCTGGAGTAACTGGGGGTACGAGCAGTACTTC. Supplemented by reference TRBV30 and TRBJ2-7, the full variable domain reads SQTIHQWPATLVQPVGSPLSLECTVEGTSNPNLYWYRQAAGRGLQLLFYSVGIGQISSEVPQNLSASRPQDRQFILSSKKLLLSDSGFYLCAWSNWGYEQYFGPGTRLTVT.

The chain recombines TRBV19 with TRBJ1-1; 8 bases line up with TRBD1. Germline CDR1 reads LNHDA; CDR2 reads SQIVND (reference sequence). After removal of 6 bases from V and 1 base from J, the junction contained 10 bases not matched to a gene. The length of the CDR3 is 16 residues. CDR3: CASRTGGGVRNTEAFF. In DNA form, the CDR3 reads TGTGCCAGTAGAACAGGGGGAGGGGTTCGGAACACTGAAGCTTTCTTT.

The V and J genes are TRBV4-1 and TRBJ1-1; possibly TRBD1 for D (6 bases). This CDR3 comprises 15 residues. Deletions cut 3 bases from V and 3 bases from J, with 14 bases between. Germline V gives CDR1 MGHRA, CDR2 YSYEKL. Written as DNA, the CDR3 is TGCGCCAGCAGCCAGAGGAACAGGGATGACACTGAAGCTTTCTTT. Translation gives CASSQRNRDDTEAFF.

V is TRBV19 and J is TRBJ1-1, with 7 bases that match TRBD1. The CDR3 has 17 amino acids. The germline gives CDR1 LNHDA, CDR2 SQIVND (reference sequence). V shed 2 bases and J 0 bases; nucleotides not matched to a gene: 9. In DNA form, the CDR3 reads TGTGCCAGTAGTATATCGAAATGGACAGGAATGAACACTGAAGCTTTCTTT. Encoded protein: CASSISKWTGMNTEAFF.

This rearrangement joins TRBV27 to TRBJ1-4, with TRBD1 as a possible D gene (6 bases). Germline lookup yields CDR1 MNHEY and CDR2 SMNVEV (reference sequence). V was pared by 3 bases and J by 7 bases, with 12 bases between. The CDR3 is 14 residues long. CDR3 DNA: TGTGCCAGCAGTTTTCAGGGGCACGGTGAAAAACTGTTTTTT. Translated: CASSFQGHGEKLFF.

This clone was observed once. V and J are TRBV4-1 and TRBJ2-4, with 11 bases identical to TRBD2. Germline CDR1 reads MGHRA; CDR2 reads YSYEKL. The CDR3 runs to 17 residues. Trimming removed 1 base from V and 3 bases from J; junction bases left unmatched: 5. CDR3 in DNA: TGCGCCAGCAGCCAAGTAGGGACTAGCGGAAGCAAAAACATTCAGTACTTC. This codes for CASSQVGTSGSKNIQYF.

CDR3 in amino acids: CSALAGSSYEQYF. In DNA form, the CDR3 reads TGCAGCGCCCTAGCGGGGAGCTCCTACGAGCAGTACTTC. The V and J genes are TRBV29-1 and TRBJ2-7; 9 bases agree with TRBD2. Trimming at V came to 7 bases and at J to 0 bases, leaving 4 bases not matched to a gene. The CDR3 runs 13 residues. The germline gives CDR1 SQVTM, CDR2 ANQGSEA.

The J gene is TRBJ2-7, the V gene TRBV6-6; D might be TRBD1 or TRBD2, each matching 6 bases. V dropped 2 bases and J dropped 2 bases, with 16 bases sitting between them. Looked up from germline, CDR1 is MNHNY and CDR2 is SVGAGI (reference sequence). The CDR3 has 16 amino acids. CDR3 amino acids: CASSYPGVGGTYEQYF. As DNA, the CDR3 is TGTGCCAGCAGTTACCCAGGGGTAGGGGGGACCTACGAGCAGTACTTC.

The rearrangement joins TRBV9 to TRBJ1-2; D gene ambiguous. Germline V gene sequence: CDR1 SGDLS, CDR2 YYNGEE. The CDR3 contains 12 residues. Trimming took off 4 bases at V and 8 bases at J, with 12 bases between the two ends. In nucleotides, the CDR3 is TGTGCCAGCAGCCCCCCCTGGAGGGGCTACACCTTC. Translation gives CASSPPWRGYTF. Looking up the rest from reference TRBV9 and TRBJ1-2 gives the full variable domain: DSGVTQTPKHLITATGQRVTLRCSPRSGDLSVYWYQQSLDQGLQFLIQYYNGEERAKGNILERFSAQQFPDLHSELNLSSLELGDSALYFCASSPPWRGYTFGSGTRLTVV.

This chain uses TRBV19 with TRBJ2-1; 10 bases match TRBD1. From germline, CDR1 is LNHDA and CDR2 SQIVND (reference sequence). With 5 bases clipped from V and 6 bases from J, the junction kept 13 bases outside the gene matches. The CDR3 loop spans 17 amino acids. The CDR3 reads CASSYLPTGTGANEQFF. The CDR3 DNA sequence: TGTGCCAGTAGTTACCTTCCCACCGGGACAGGGGCCAATGAGCAGTTCTTC.

This chain connects TRBV2 to TRBJ1-1, with TRBD1 matching over 7 bases. The J segment lost 6 bases and the V segment lost 6 bases, leaving 4 bases of the junction unmatched. The V gene's germline CDR1 is SNHLY and CDR2 FYNNEI. This CDR3 comprises 12 residues. CDR3 region: CASRYDRAEAFF. Here the CDR3 DNA reads TGTGCCAGCAGGTACGACAGGGCTGAAGCTTTCTTT.

This chain connects TRBV7-2 to TRBJ1-5, with D perhaps matching TRBD1 (6 bases). The CDR3 loop spans 15 amino acids. Germline V gene data show CDR1 as SGHTA and CDR2 as FQGNSA. With 2 bases removed from V and 7 bases from J, the gap between germline ends came to 15 bases. CDR3 protein: CASSLTPGADQPQHF. CDR3 sequence (DNA): TGTGCCAGCAGCTTAACTCCAGGGGCAGACCAGCCCCAGCATTTT.

The V gene is TRBV4-1, the J gene TRBJ2-6, with 11 bases lining up with TRBD1. V dropped 4 bases and J dropped 4; count of bases not matched to a gene: 3. Germline values: CDR1 MGHRA, CDR2 YSYEKL. The CDR3 length is 16 residues. The DNA for the CDR3 is TGCGCCAGCAGCCCGGACAGGGGGCGCGGGGCCAACGTCCTGACTTTC. It translates to CASSPDRGRGANVLTF.

J is TRBJ2-6 and V is TRBV19; D possibly corresponds to TRBD1 (5 bases). V lost 5 bases, J lost 1 base, and 6 bases lay in between. The CDR3 loop spans 14 amino acids. Germline V gene lookup returns CDR1 LNHDA and CDR2 SQIVND (reference sequence). The CDR3 is CASSRQSGANVLTF. The CDR3 coding sequence is TGTGCCAGTAGTCGACAGTCTGGGGCCAACGTCCTGACTTTC. Supplemented by reference TRBV19 and TRBJ2-6, the full variable domain reads DGGITQSPKYLFRKEGQNVTLSCEQNLNHDAMYWYRQDPGQGLRLIYYSQIVNDFQKGDIAEGYSVSREKKESFPLTVTSAQKNPTAFYLCASSRQSGANVLTFGAGSRLTVL.

The CDR3 reads CASSAGQGSYEQYF. The CDR3 DNA follows: TGCGCCAGCAGCGCAGGACAGGGTTCCTACGAGCAGTACTTC. The rearrangement uses TRBV5-1 and TRBJ2-7, with 8 bases aligning to TRBD1. This CDR3 is built from 14 residues. Looked up from germline, CDR1 is SGHRS and CDR2 is YFSETQ. V lost 4 bases and J lost 1; bases outside the gene matches: 4. The variable domain in full, completed from reference TRBV5-1 and TRBJ2-7, reads KAGVTQTPRYLIKTRGQQVTLSCSPISGHRSVSWYQQTPGQGLQFLFEYFSETQRNKGNFPGRFSGRQFSNSRSEMNVSTLELGDSALYLCASSAGQGSYEQYFGPGTRLTVT.

This chain uses TRBV5-5 with TRBJ2-6; TRBD2 matches 9 bases. Losses at the gene ends were 1 base for V and 0 bases for J; bases not matched to a gene: 8. The CDR3 sequence is 19 residues long. CDR1 SGHKS and CDR2 YYEKEE come from the germline V gene (reference sequence). The CDR3, as DNA: TGTGCCAGCAGCTTGACGGGTGCTAGCGGGGCCTCTGGGGCCAACGTCCTGACTTTC. Protein sequence: CASSLTGASGASGANVLTF.

This sequence joins TRBV7-8 and TRBJ2-7, with D possibly being TRBD1 (5 bases). V was cut by 2 bases and J by 0 bases, with 11 bases left in between. CDR1 SGHVS and CDR2 FQNEAQ come from the germline V gene. The CDR3 runs to 15 residues. This CDR3 is CASSLPGLSSYEQYF. The CDR3 bases are TGTGCCAGCAGCTTACCAGGGCTGAGCTCCTACGAGCAGTACTTC.

The CDR3 sequence is CASSRGTENTEAFF. The CDR3 bases are TGTGCCAGCAGCCGCGGGACAGAGAACACTGAAGCTTTCTTT. V is TRBV7-9 and J is TRBJ1-1, with 7 bases that match TRBD1. The CDR3 has 14 amino acids. After removal of 5 bases from V and 1 base from J, the junction contained 4 bases not matched to a gene. CDR1 and CDR2 (germline): SEHNR, FQNEAQ (reference sequence). The full variable domain, rest sourced from reference TRBV7-9 and TRBJ1-1, is DTGVSQNPRHKITKRGQNVTFRCDPISEHNRLYWYRQTLGQGPEFLTYFQNEAQLEKSRLLSDRFSAERPKGSFSTLEIQRTEQGDSAMYLCASSRGTENTEAFFGQGTRLTVV.

This clone is a singleton in its sample. The chain's CDR3 is CSVDSQGTEAFF. The CDR3 coding sequence is TGCAGCGTTGACTCACAGGGAACTGAAGCTTTCTTT. V usage is TRBV29-1 and J usage is TRBJ1-1; D is perhaps TRBD1 (6 bases). The CDR3 covers 12 residues. V was clipped by 3 bases and J by 5 bases, with 10 bases between them. Per germline, CDR1 SQVTM and CDR2 ANQGSEA.

DNA of the CDR3: TGTGCCATCAGTGAGTCCGGTGCGCAGGAAGCTTTCTTT. The encoded protein is CAISESGAQEAFF. This rearrangement joins TRBV10-3 to TRBJ1-1; D unresolved. The CDR3 sequence is 13 residues long. With 0 bases removed from V and 8 bases from J, the gap between germline ends came to 10 bases. The germline V gene has CDR1 ENHRY and CDR2 SYGVKD.

J is TRBJ2-5 and V is TRBV15, with D perhaps matching TRBD1 (6 bases). The CDR3 has 13 residues. V dropped 5 bases and J dropped 1 base, with 8 bases sitting between them. Germline V lookup: CDR1 LNHNV, CDR2 YYDKDF (reference sequence). Here the CDR3 DNA reads TGTGCCACCAGCTGGACAGTCCAAGAGACCCAGTACTTC. Protein sequence: CATSWTVQETQYF. The full variable domain, completed using reference TRBV15 and TRBJ2-5, is DAMVIQNPRYQVTQFGKPVTLSCSQTLNHNVMYWYQQKSSQAPKLLFHYYDKDFNNEADTPDNFQSRRPNTSFCFLDIRSPGLGDTAMYLCATSWTVQETQYFGPGTRLLVL.

This clone has a single count. The gene calls are TRBV15 and TRBJ2-7; no clear D gene. CDR3 length: 16 amino acids. Per the germline V gene, CDR1 is LNHNV and CDR2 is YYDKDF (reference sequence). Trimming removed 0 bases from V and 0 bases from J, with 12 bases in between. CDR3 DNA sequence: TGTGCCACCAGCAGAGATTCGCAGGCGTCCTCCTACGAGCAGTACTTC. This translates into CATSRDSQASSYEQYF.